This record covers a single TCR beta chain. The antigen remains undetermined. The CDR3 runs to 12 residues. V lost 8 bases to trimming and J lost 3 bases, with 11 bases between them. Germline V gene lookup returns CDR1 SNHLY and CDR2 FYNNEI. The primer mix had 60 Vbeta and 13 Jbeta primers. TCRdb's table, derived via immunoSEQ multiplex PCR, lists solely in-frame clones and lacks some. Of about 86,000 clones listed, about 70% are singletons. The sample originates from a study of cytomegalovirus exposure and HLA in healthy donors. Study-wide points: What TCR beta sequences reportedly achieved was accurate prediction of HLA-A and HLA-B alleles in most subjects.

J is TRBJ2-7 and V is TRBV2, with D possibly TRBD2 on 5 matching bases. This sequence originates from a woman aged 45-60 years in good health and CMV-seropositive. Specimen: PBMCs. CDR3 nucleotide sequence: TGTGCCAGCGGGGAGCCTTTCTACGAGCAGTACTTC. Translation gives CASGEPFYEQYF.